This T cell receptor (delta chain) was sequenced for a study of Vδ1+ human thymocytes. Looked up from germline, CDR1 is TSWWSYY and CDR2 is QGS. The V gene lost 2 bases and the J gene lost 0 bases, with 10 bases spanning the gap. The CDR3 totals 15 residues. This clone turned up a few times. Its antigen is currently unknown. The template was reverse-transcribed extracted RNA. Multiplex PCR used pooled V-gene forward primers and a constant-region reverse primer to amplify CDR3s. TCRdb re-analyzed the multiplex PCR reads via CATT. The sample lists 45,000 to 60,000 delta-chain clones; roughly 15% were seen once. The study's findings and limits: Thymic TRG and TRD repertoires appeared highly polyclonal.

Sequenced: Vdelta1+ gamma-delta thymocytes from the thymus. Indicated subset: FACS-sorted CD3+ TCRalphabeta- TCRVdelta1+ TCRVdelta2- thymocytes. This sequence joins TRDV1 and TRDJ1; D gene ambiguous. This receptor was obtained from a boy less than two years old who had congenital heart surgery. The DNA of the CDR3 is TGTGCTCTTGGGGAAGGCTTCTCCTACACCGATAAACTCATCTTT. The encoded protein is CALGEGFSYTDKLIF.